These T cell receptor beta chains were read from a single sample in a study of response to subunit inactivated influenza vaccine. In TCRdb, the RT-PCR reads were re-called with MiXCR into one record per CDR3 protein. The sample carries fewer than 250,000 distinct CDR3 sequences, about 15% recorded once. The source material was CD8+ T cells sorted from PBMCs, sampled around 5 days after vaccination. The receptors stem from a man aged 50 or older who received an inactivated influenza vaccine. Each CDR3 is given with its conserved first and last residue. D genes are given only for firm matches. Expanded clones get a size class; other rows say once, few or many, or leave the size out.

j_gene	d_gene	abundance	v_gene	CDR3aa	CDR3nt
TRBJ2-7	.	few	TRBV12-3/TRBV12-4	CASSGLAYYEQYF	TGTGCCAGCAGTGGCTTGGCCTACTACGAGCAGTACTTC
TRBJ2-2	TRBD1	.	TRBV7-6	CASTGVGTGGLADTGELFF	TGTGCCAGCACCGGGGTCGGGACAGGGGGACTAGCAGACACCGGGGAGCTGTTTTTT
TRBJ1-2	.	few	TRBV15	CATSAHSVHYGYTF	TGTGCCACCAGCGCTCACAGCGTTCACTATGGCTACACCTTC
TRBJ2-1	TRBD2	.	TRBV4-1	CASSQDEISGGYNEQFF	TGCGCCAGCAGCCAAGATGAGATCAGCGGGGGTTACAATGAGCAGTTCTTC
TRBJ2-3	TRBD2	.	TRBV11-2	CASSPKTSGVADTQYF	TGTGCCAGCAGCCCAAAGACTAGCGGGGTAGCAGATACGCAGTATTTT
TRBJ1-1	.	few	TRBV20-1	CSARGRGDSEAFF	TGCAGTGCTAGGGGTCGGGGTGACAGTGAAGCTTTCTTT
TRBJ2-2	.	.	TRBV7-9	CASSHPGVSELFF	TGTGCCAGCAGCCACCCCGGGGTTTCAGAGCTGTTTTTT
TRBJ2-3	.	.	TRBV20-1	CSAREVRDTQYF	TGCAGTGCTAGGGAGGTTCGGGATACGCAGTATTTT
TRBJ2-3	TRBD2	few	TRBV9	CASSGWGGEAEDTQYF	TGTGCCAGCAGCGGCTGGGGGGGGGAGGCGGAAGATACGCAGTATTTT
TRBJ2-3	.	.	TRBV11-1	CASSFYRGLDTQYF	TGTGCCAGCAGCTTTTATCGGGGGCTGGATACGCAGTATTTT
TRBJ2-1	TRBD2	medium-sized	TRBV7-6	CASSLDGTSGRKGDNEQFF	TGTGCCAGCAGCTTAGATGGGACTAGCGGGAGAAAGGGAGACAATGAGCAGTTCTTC
TRBJ2-7	.	.	TRBV10-2	CSSSLTGYEQYF	TGCTCCAGCAGTCTGACAGGCTACGAGCAGTACTTC
TRBJ1-5	.	many	TRBV29-1	CSVVLTDYRYSNQPQHF	TGCAGCGTTGTTTTGACAGACTACAGATATAGCAATCAGCCCCAGCATTTT
TRBJ2-1	.	.	TRBV28	CASSLRVSTYNEQFF	TGTGCCAGCAGTTTAAGAGTTAGCACCTACAATGAGCAGTTCTTC
TRBJ2-7	TRBD1	few	TRBV5-1	CASSLAGTGPEQYF	TGCGCCAGCAGCTTGGCCGGGACAGGGCCCGAGCAGTACTTC
TRBJ1-1	.	many	TRBV5-1	CASSLPELDAEAFF	TGCGCCAGCAGCTTGCCGGAACTAGACGCCGAAGCTTTCTTT
TRBJ2-3	.	.	TRBV24-1	CATSDTTGSVTDTQYF	TGTGCCACCAGTGATACAACCGGGTCTGTTACAGATACGCAGTATTTT
TRBJ1-2	.	few	TRBV3-1	CASSTAGTIYGYTF	TGTGCCAGCAGCACGGCGGGGACAATATATGGCTACACCTTC
TRBJ2-1	.	few	TRBV7-9	CASSQLGDLFLNEQFF	TGTGCCAGCAGCCAATTGGGGGACCTTTTTCTTAATGAGCAGTTCTTC
TRBJ2-5	.	few	TRBV12-3/TRBV12-4	CASSLIRGDQETQYF	TGTGCCAGCAGTTTAATCAGGGGTGACCAAGAGACCCAGTACTTC
TRBJ2-3	.	.	TRBV13	CASSPNRPGPQYF	TGTGCCAGCAGCCCAAATCGACCTGGCCCCCAGTATTTT
TRBJ2-1	.	.	TRBV3-1	CASSYTGINNEQFF	TGTGCCAGCAGCTACACCGGGATCAACAATGAGCAGTTCTTC
TRBJ2-1	TRBD2	few	TRBV4-3	CASSQGWGREGLDEQFF	TGCGCCAGCAGCCAAGGTTGGGGACGGGAGGGCCTGGATGAGCAGTTCTTC
TRBJ2-2	TRBD2	.	TRBV4-3	CASRSFSGGRAGELFF	TGCGCCAGCAGGAGTTTTAGCGGGGGGAGAGCCGGGGAGCTGTTTTTT
TRBJ1-5	TRBD1	.	TRBV12-3/TRBV12-4	CASSLGTGAGQPQHF	TGTGCCAGCAGCCTTGGGACAGGGGCTGGCCAGCCCCAGCATTTT
TRBJ1-2	.	.	TRBV6-1	CASSRMDSENGYTF	TGTGCCAGCAGCCGAATGGACAGTGAGAATGGCTACACCTTC
TRBJ2-7	TRBD1	once	TRBV30	CAWSAGQGPREQYF	TGTGCCTGGAGCGCTGGACAGGGGCCGAGAGAGCAGTACTTC
TRBJ2-3	TRBD2	few	TRBV7-8	CASSLEPGGDTDTQYF	TGTGCCAGCAGCTTAGAACCCGGGGGGGACACAGATACGCAGTATTTT
TRBJ2-5	.	.	TRBV5-1	CASRRAGQETQYF	TGCGCCAGCAGGAGGGCAGGGCAAGAGACCCAGTACTTC
TRBJ1-2	TRBD1	few	TRBV7-3	CASSLKIPGTGVGYTF	TGTGCCAGCAGCTTAAAGATCCCCGGGACAGGGGTTGGCTACACCTTC
TRBJ2-1	TRBD2	.	TRBV20-1	CSARETSGNSYNEQFF	TGCAGTGCTAGAGAGACTAGCGGGAACTCCTACAATGAGCAGTTCTTC
TRBJ2-3	.	few	TRBV20-1	CSARDLLGQSTDTQYF	TGCAGTGCTAGAGATCTGCTAGGTCAGAGCACAGATACGCAGTATTTT
TRBJ2-1	.	.	TRBV24-1	CATSDEGGNEQFF	TGTGCCACCAGTGATGAAGGGGGCAATGAGCAGTTCTTC
TRBJ1-6	.	.	TRBV7-2	CASSFSDRSGESPLHF	TGTGCCAGCAGCTTCTCAGACAGGTCCGGGGAATCACCCCTCCACTTT
TRBJ2-7	.	.	TRBV6-1	CASSLFGYEQYF	TGTGCCAGCAGTCTCTTTGGCTACGAGCAGTACTTC
TRBJ1-5	.	few	TRBV6-2/TRBV6-3	CASSYSFNQPQHF	TGTGCCAGCAGTTACTCCTTTAATCAGCCCCAGCATTTT
TRBJ2-5	TRBD1	few	TRBV4-2	CASSQAQGAEQETQYF	TGTGCCAGCAGCCAAGCTCAGGGGGCTGAGCAAGAGACCCAGTACTTC
TRBJ2-7	TRBD1	few	TRBV7-8	CASSLVRGPVEQYF	TGTGCCAGCAGCTTAGTTAGGGGGCCTGTCGAGCAGTACTTC
TRBJ2-6	TRBD1	few	TRBV6-1	CASSQGVGANVLTF	TGTGCCAGCAGTCAGGGGGTTGGGGCCAACGTCCTGACTTTC
TRBJ2-3	.	.	TRBV6-2/TRBV6-3	CASKSGDPPLLDTQYF	TGTGCCAGCAAAAGCGGAGATCCGCCTTTATTGGATACGCAGTATTTT
TRBJ2-7	.	.	TRBV15	CATSRTPSSYEQYF	TGTGCCACCAGCAGGACACCGAGCTCCTACGAGCAGTACTTC
TRBJ2-7	TRBD1	.	TRBV5-1	CASSSTGASYEQYF	TGCGCCAGCAGCTCGACAGGGGCATCCTACGAGCAGTACTTC
TRBJ2-7	.	.	TRBV10-3	CAISRQIQSGHDEQYF	TGTGCCATCAGCAGACAGATCCAATCAGGTCATGACGAGCAGTACTTC
TRBJ2-5	.	.	TRBV28	CASSTPSAGETQYF	TGTGCCAGCAGCACCCCCTCGGCGGGAGAGACCCAGTACTTC
TRBJ2-1	TRBD1	.	TRBV4-1	CASSPGPDREMYNEQFF	TGCGCCAGCAGCCCCGGCCCGGACAGGGAAATGTACAATGAGCAGTTCTTC
TRBJ2-2	.	.	TRBV6-5	CASSYSPKLGTGELFF	TGTGCCAGCAGTTACTCTCCGAAGTTGGGGACCGGGGAGCTGTTTTTT
TRBJ2-7	.	few	TRBV4-1	CASSHGQSATYEQYF	TGCGCCAGCAGCCACGGCCAGTCAGCCACCTACGAGCAGTACTTC
TRBJ1-6	.	few	TRBV9	CASSVTLRGSPLHF	TGTGCCAGCAGCGTAACTCTTCGGGGATCACCCCTCCACTTT
TRBJ1-1	TRBD1	few	TRBV4-1	CASSPRTGGSVDTEAFF	TGCGCCAGCAGTCCTAGGACAGGGGGGTCGGTGGACACTGAAGCTTTCTTT
TRBJ1-4	TRBD1	few	TRBV6-5	CASSTGQGVREKLFF	TGTGCCAGCAGTACTGGACAGGGGGTACGGGAAAAACTGTTTTTT
TRBJ2-7	.	once	TRBV7-9	CASSLYGEAANYEQYF	TGTGCCAGCAGCTTATATGGAGAAGCTGCCAACTACGAGCAGTACTTC
TRBJ2-7	TRBD2	few	TRBV7-8	CASSHPGTSGRIYEQYF	TGTGCCAGCAGCCACCCCGGGACTAGCGGGAGGATCTACGAGCAGTACTTC
TRBJ2-3	.	few	TRBV27	CASSLLGLGTDTQYF	TGTGCCAGCAGTTTATTGGGTCTGGGCACAGATACGCAGTATTTT
TRBJ2-1	.	many	TRBV4-1	CASSPRGQGPYNEQFF	TGCGCCAGCAGCCCACGGGGGCAGGGACCCTACAATGAGCAGTTCTTC